Ten or more counts support the clone carrying this TCR beta chain. Its matching antigen is unknown. At one end the junction does not follow the germline gene, possibly because of a read error. The data stem from a study of CD8 T cells in ankylosing spondylitis. Study-wide results and limits: Researchers report that disease-linked clones proved CD8+ and relatively rare in peripheral blood.

The CDR3 is 14 amino acids. CDR1 is SQVTM and CDR2 is ANQGSEA in the germline V gene. TCRdb re-called the 5' RACE reads with MiXCR, one entry per CDR3 protein. The sample has around 150,000 distinct CDR3 sequences, approximately 20% seen once; the top ten hold approximately 7.6%. The receptor was isolated from a male donor with ankylosing spondylitis or in good health (not recorded which). The sample consisted of blood, either unsorted or a sorted T cell fraction (not recorded which). The V gene is TRBV29-1, the J gene TRBJ2-3, with D possibly called TRBD1 or TRBD2 (6 bases each). CDR3 amino acids: CSVEGGLDTDTQYF. CDR3 in DNA: TGCAGCGTGGAAGGGGGGCTGGACACAGATACGCAGTATTTT.